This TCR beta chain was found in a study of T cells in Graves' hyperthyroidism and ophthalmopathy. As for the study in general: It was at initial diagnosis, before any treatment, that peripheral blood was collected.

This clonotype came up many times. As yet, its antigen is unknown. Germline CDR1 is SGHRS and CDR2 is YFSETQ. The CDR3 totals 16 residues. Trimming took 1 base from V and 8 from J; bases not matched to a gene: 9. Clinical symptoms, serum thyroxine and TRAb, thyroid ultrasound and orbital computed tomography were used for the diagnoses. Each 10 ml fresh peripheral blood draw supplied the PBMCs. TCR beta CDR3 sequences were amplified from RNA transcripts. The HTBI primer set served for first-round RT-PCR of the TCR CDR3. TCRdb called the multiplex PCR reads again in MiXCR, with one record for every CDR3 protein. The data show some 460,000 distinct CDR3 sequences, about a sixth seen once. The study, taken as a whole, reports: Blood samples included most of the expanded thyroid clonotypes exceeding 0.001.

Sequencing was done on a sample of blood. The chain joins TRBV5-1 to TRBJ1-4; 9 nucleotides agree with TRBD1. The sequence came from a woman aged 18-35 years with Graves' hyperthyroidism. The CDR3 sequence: CASSLYPGQGGEKLFF. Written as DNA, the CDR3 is TGCGCCAGCAGCTTGTACCCGGGACAGGGAGGCGAAAAACTGTTTTTT.